The rows below give T cell receptor beta chains drawn from one sample of a study of T cells expressing NK-cell markers. TCRdb reprocessed the 5' RACE reads and reports one entry per CDR3 protein, with no DNA. The sample's table shows under 200,000 distinct CDR3 sequences. Sequences were obtained from blood T cells: a sorted CD56 or NKG2C T cell subset, CD4+ or CD8+ T cells, or bulk PBMC T cells (not recorded which). The receptor source for this set is a woman between 18 and 69 years old in good health. Both conserved end residues are part of each CDR3.

J,V,length,CDR3
TRBJ2-1,TRBV11-2,15,CASTIAGRRNNEQFF
TRBJ2-3,TRBV24-1,14,CATSDPGFSDTQYF
TRBJ1-5,TRBV7-2,14,CASSEGQSYQPQHF
TRBJ1-1,TRBV28,16,CASSPAPGGRGTEAFF
TRBJ2-5,TRBV28,15,CASRREAGGLGTQYF
TRBJ2-5,TRBV4-1,14,CASSQWDRGETQYF
TRBJ1-6,TRBV10-3,14,CAITVDRSNSPLHF
TRBJ2-1,TRBV7-9,15,CASSIRTSGYNEQFF
TRBJ2-2,TRBV5-6,16,CASSGTPLMNTGELFF
TRBJ2-7,TRBV27,13,CASSLRGYYEQYF
TRBJ1-3,TRBV29-1,14,CSVTQGGGGNTIYF
TRBJ2-5,TRBV2,14,CASSGAWQQETQYF
TRBJ1-2,TRBV10-3,17,CAISESATVTWGYGYTF
TRBJ2-7,TRBV20-1,15,CSARDFRVASYEQYF
TRBJ2-2,TRBV20-1,15,CSAREKGQSAGELFF
TRBJ2-7,TRBV15,14,CATSRDVLRDEQYF
TRBJ2-3,TRBV15,16,CATSRDGVPLLDTQYF
TRBJ2-2,TRBV19,14,CASTPQPNTGELFF
TRBJ1-3,TRBV4-2,15,CASSPQDSSGNTIYF
TRBJ2-3,TRBV5-1,16,CASSPGGPGSTDTQYF
TRBJ1-4,TRBV7-9,15,CASSRPGGDNEKLFF
TRBJ2-1,TRBV27,15,CASSSRQGAYNEQFF
TRBJ2-5,TRBV15,13,CATSPRQGETQYF
TRBJ2-7,TRBV5-1,14,CASSYSGGTGEQYF
TRBJ2-1,TRBV7-9,13,CASRLAGDNEQFF
TRBJ1-1,TRBV20-1,13,CSARATGNTEAFF
TRBJ1-1,TRBV29-1,11,CSVGGLTEAFF
TRBJ1-2,TRBV28,14,CASSRDRALYGYTF
TRBJ2-3,TRBV30,13,CASQGGGPDTQYF
TRBJ1-2,TRBV7-8,13,CASSLAQVGGYTF
TRBJ2-7,TRBV2,15,CASSGGHGTLYEQYF
TRBJ2-7,TRBV20-1,14,CSARDRVLTYEQYF
TRBJ2-6,TRBV5-1,15,CASSLGGPGANVLTF
TRBJ2-7,TRBV5-1,17,CASSSGWLAGDSYEQYF
TRBJ2-1,TRBV5-4,16,CASSSKLAGVRDEQFF
TRBJ2-3,TRBV10-3,16,CAISESLAGSPDTQYF
TRBJ2-7,TRBV7-2,14,CASSPLRYGGEQYF
TRBJ2-3,TRBV4-1,18,CASSQDFLTSGGIYTQYF
TRBJ2-7,TRBV12-3/TRBV12-4,11,CASSPANEQYF
TRBJ1-6,TRBV7-2,15,CASSLLPGNNSPLHF
TRBJ2-2,TRBV10-3,14,CAITEGSNTGELFF
TRBJ2-2,TRBV20-1,11,CSARGTGELFF
TRBJ1-5,TRBV28,17,CASHLSRGRHSNQPQHF
TRBJ1-1,TRBV28,15,CASSPRGVGNTEAFF
TRBJ1-2,TRBV28,16,CASSPASGQGNYGYTF
TRBJ2-7,TRBV7-2,15,CASSTRTGGDYEQYF
TRBJ2-1,TRBV5-1,15,CASTSIGGSYNEQFF
TRBJ1-1,TRBV29-1,15,CSVERQGWMNTEAFF
TRBJ2-3,TRBV2,15,CASSEALAGTDTQYF
TRBJ2-5,TRBV5-1,14,CASSLDRVVETQYF
TRBJ2-7,TRBV27,15,CASSLYPGTSYEQYF
TRBJ2-4,TRBV28,16,CASSLSPPGAKNIQYF
TRBJ2-1,TRBV10-3,16,CAISSLAGGSYNEQFF
TRBJ1-1,TRBV5-5,14,CASSFSSMNTEAFF
TRBJ1-4,TRBV11-2,12,CASSSQGEKLFF